In this sample, the clone carrying this TCR beta chain turned up a few times. With 2 bases removed from V and 3 bases from J, the gap between germline ends came to 6 bases. This CDR3 region has 13 residues. Germline CDR1 is LGHNA and CDR2 is YNFKEQ. The data stem from a study of T-cell memory formation after mild COVID-19. MiXCR, applied by TCRdb to the 5' RACE reads, yields one record per CDR3 protein. The sample records under 450,000 distinct CDR3 sequences, about an eighth being singletons. The clonotype was recovered from a young man who had mild COVID-19 (a few samples of this study predate the infection). Cell type and time point are not known. This sequence joins TRBV4-2 and TRBJ2-3, with D hard to call. Material: PBMCs or a T cell subset sorted from them (not recorded which). CDR3 in amino acids: CASSQPGTDTQYF. CDR3 in DNA: TGTGCCAGCAGCCAACCTGGGACAGATACGCAGTATTTT.